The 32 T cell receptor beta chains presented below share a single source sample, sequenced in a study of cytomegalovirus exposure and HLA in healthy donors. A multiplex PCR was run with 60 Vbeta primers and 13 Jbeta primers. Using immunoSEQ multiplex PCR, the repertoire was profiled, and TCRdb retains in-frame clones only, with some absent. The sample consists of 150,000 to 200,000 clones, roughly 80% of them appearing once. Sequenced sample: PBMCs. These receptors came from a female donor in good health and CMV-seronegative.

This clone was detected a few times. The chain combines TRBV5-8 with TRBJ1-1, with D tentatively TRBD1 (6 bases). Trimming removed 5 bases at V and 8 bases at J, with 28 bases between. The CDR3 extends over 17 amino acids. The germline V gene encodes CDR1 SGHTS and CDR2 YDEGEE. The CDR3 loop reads CASRRGRGGTRSKEAFF. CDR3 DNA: TGTGCCAGCAGGAGGGGGAGGGGGGGGACGAGATCCAAGGAAGCTTTCTTT. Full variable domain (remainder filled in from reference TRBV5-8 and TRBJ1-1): EAGVTQSPTHLIKTRGQQATLRCSPISGHTSVYWYQQALGLGLQFLLWYDEGEERNRGNFPPRFSGRQFPNYSSELNVNALELEDSALYLCASRRGRGGTRSKEAFFGQGTRLTVV.

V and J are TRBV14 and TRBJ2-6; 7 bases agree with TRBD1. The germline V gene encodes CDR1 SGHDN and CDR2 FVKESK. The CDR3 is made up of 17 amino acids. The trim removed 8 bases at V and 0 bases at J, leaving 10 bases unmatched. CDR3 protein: CASGDRALASGANVLTF. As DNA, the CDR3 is TGTGCCAGCGGAGACAGGGCCCTTGCCTCTGGGGCCAACGTCCTGACTTTC.

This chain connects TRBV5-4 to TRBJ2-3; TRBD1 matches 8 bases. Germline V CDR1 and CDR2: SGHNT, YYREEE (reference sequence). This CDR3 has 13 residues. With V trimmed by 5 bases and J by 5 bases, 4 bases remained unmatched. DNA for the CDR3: TGTGCCAGCAGATCGGACAGGGAAGATACGCAGTATTTT. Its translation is CASRSDREDTQYF.

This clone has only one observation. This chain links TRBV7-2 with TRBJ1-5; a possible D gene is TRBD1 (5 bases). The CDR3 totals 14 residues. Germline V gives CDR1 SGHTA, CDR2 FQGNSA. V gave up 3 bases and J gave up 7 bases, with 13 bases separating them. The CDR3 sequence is CASSFRAEDQPQHF. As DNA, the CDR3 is TGTGCCAGCAGCTTCAGGGCCGAAGACCAGCCCCAGCATTTT.

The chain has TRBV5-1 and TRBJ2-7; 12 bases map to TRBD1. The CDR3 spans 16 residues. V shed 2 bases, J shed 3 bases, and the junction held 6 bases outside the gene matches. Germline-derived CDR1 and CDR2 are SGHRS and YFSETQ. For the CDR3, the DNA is TGCGCCAGCAGCTTAACCGGGACAGGGGGCTTCTACGAGCAGTACTTC. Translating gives CASSLTGTGGFYEQYF. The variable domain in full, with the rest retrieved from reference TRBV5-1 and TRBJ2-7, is KAGVTQTPRYLIKTRGQQVTLSCSPISGHRSVSWYQQTPGQGLQFLFEYFSETQRNKGNFPGRFSGRQFSNSRSEMNVSTLELGDSALYLCASSLTGTGGFYEQYFGPGTRLTVT.

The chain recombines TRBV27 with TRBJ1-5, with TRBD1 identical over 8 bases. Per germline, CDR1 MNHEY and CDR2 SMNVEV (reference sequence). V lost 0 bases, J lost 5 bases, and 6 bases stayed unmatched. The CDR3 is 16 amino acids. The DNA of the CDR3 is TGTGCCAGCAGTTTATCTTCAGGGGGCGCGGATCAGCCCCAGCATTTT. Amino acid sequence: CASSLSSGGADQPQHF.

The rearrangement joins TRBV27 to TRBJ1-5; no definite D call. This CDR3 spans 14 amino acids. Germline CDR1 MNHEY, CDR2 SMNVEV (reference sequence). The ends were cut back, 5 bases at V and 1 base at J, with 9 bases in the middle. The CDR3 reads CASSPHQSNQPQHF. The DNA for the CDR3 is TGTGCCAGCAGTCCGCACCAGAGCAATCAGCCCCAGCATTTT.

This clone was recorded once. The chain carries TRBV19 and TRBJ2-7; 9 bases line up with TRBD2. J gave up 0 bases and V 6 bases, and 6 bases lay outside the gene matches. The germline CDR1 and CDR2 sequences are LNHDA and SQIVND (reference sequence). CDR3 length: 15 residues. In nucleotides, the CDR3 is TGTGCCAGTAGCACGGAGCGGGAGGACTCCTACGAGCAGTACTTC. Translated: CASSTEREDSYEQYF.

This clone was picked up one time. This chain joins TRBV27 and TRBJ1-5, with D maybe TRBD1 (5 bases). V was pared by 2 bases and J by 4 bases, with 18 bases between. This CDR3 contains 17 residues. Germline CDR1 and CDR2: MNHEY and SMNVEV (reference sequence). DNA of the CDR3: TGTGCCAGCAGTTTAAGGGGACGAGGAGGGACGAATCAGCCCCAGCATTTT. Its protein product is CASSLRGRGGTNQPQHF.

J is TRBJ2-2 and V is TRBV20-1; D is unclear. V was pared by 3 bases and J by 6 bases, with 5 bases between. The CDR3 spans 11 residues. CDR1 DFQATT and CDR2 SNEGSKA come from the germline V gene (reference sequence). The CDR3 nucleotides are TGCAGTGCTAGTAGCCCCGGGGAGCTGTTTTTT. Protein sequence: CSASSPGELFF.

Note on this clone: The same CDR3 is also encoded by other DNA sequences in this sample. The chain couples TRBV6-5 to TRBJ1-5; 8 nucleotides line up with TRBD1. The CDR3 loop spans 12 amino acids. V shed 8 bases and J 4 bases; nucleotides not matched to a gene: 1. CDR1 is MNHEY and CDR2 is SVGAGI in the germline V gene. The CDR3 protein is CASRTGNQPQHF. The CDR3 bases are TGTGCCAGCCGGACAGGGAATCAGCCCCAGCATTTT.

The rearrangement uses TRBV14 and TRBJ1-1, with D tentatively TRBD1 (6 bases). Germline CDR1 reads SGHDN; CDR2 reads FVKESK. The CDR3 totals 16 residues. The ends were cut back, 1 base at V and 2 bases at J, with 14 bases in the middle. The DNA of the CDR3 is TGTGCCAGCAGCCAAGTCCCTACAGGGCCTAACACTGAAGCTTTCTTT. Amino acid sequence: CASSQVPTGPNTEAFF.

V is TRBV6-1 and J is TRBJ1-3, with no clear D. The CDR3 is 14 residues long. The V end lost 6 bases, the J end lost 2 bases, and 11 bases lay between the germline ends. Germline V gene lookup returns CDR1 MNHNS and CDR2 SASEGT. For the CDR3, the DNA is TGTGCCAGCAGCGTGACTCTGACTGGAAACACCATATATTTT. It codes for CASSVTLTGNTIYF.

In DNA form, the CDR3 reads TGTGCCAGCAGTGACAGGGGGTTAGAGGGCTACACCTTC. Its translation is CASSDRGLEGYTF. The genes are TRBV6-6 and TRBJ1-2; TRBD1 agrees at 9 bases. Germline V gene sequence: CDR1 MNHNY, CDR2 SVGAGI (reference sequence). With 5 bases clipped from V and 8 bases from J, the junction kept 6 bases outside the gene matches. The CDR3 runs to 13 residues.

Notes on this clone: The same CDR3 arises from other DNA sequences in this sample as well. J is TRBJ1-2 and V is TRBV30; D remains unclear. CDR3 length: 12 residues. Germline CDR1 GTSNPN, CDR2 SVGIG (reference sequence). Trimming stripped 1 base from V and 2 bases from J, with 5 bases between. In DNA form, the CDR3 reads TGTGCCTGGAGTGCAGGAAACTATGGCTACACCTTC. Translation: CAWSAGNYGYTF.

CDR3 in amino acids: CASSFSGSGSPYNEQFF. In DNA form, the CDR3 reads TGTGCCAGCAGTTTTAGCGGTAGCGGGAGCCCATACAATGAGCAGTTCTTC. The rearrangement links TRBV28 to TRBJ2-1, with 9 bases matching TRBD2. V lost 3 bases and J lost 4; bases outside the gene matches: 10. Germline V gives CDR1 MDHEN, CDR2 SYDVKM. The CDR3 extends over 17 amino acids.

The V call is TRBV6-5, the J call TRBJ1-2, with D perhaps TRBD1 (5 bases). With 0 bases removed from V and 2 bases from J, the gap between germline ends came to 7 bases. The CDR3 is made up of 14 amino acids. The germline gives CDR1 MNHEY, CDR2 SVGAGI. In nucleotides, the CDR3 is TGTGCCAGCAGTTACTCCGGGGGGAACTATGGCTACACCTTC. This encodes CASSYSGGNYGYTF.

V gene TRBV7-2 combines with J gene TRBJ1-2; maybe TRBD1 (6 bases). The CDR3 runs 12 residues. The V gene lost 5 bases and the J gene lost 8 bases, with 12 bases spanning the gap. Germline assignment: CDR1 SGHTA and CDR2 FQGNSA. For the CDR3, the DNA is TGTGCCAGCAGCCCAGCGGGGGGCGGCTACACCTTC. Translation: CASSPAGGGYTF.

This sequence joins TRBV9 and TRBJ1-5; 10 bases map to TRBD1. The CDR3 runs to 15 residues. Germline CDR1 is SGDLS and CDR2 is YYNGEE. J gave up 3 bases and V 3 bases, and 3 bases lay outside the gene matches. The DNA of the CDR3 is TGTGCCAGCAGCGCGACAGGGGGCACCAATCAGCCCCAGCATTTT. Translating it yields CASSATGGTNQPQHF.

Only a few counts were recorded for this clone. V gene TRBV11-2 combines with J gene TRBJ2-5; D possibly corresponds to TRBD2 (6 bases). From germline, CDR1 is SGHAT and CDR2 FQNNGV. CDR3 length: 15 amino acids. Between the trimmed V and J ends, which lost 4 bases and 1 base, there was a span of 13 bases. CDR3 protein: CASSSRLGFQETQYF. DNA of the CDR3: TGTGCCAGCAGCTCCAGACTAGGTTTCCAAGAGACCCAGTACTTC.

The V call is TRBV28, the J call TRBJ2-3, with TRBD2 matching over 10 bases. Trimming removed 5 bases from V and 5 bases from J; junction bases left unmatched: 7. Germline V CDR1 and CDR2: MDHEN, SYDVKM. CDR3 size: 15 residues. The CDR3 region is CASSPSGGAEDTQYF. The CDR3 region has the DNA TGTGCCAGCAGTCCAAGCGGGGGGGCCGAAGATACGCAGTATTTT.

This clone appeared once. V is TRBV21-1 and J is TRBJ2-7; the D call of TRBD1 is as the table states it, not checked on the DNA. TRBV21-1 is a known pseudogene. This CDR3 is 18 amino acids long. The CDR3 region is CASSKVKADRPNFYEQYF. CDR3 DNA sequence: TGTGCCAGCAGCAAAGTGAAGGCCGACAGGCCGAATTTCTACGAGCAGTACTTC.

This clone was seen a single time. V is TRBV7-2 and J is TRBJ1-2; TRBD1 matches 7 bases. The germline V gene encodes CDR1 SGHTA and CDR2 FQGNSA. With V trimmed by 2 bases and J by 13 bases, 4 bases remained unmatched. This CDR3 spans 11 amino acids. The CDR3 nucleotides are TGTGCCAGCAGCTTAAAGACAGGGTCCACCTTC. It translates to CASSLKTGSTF.

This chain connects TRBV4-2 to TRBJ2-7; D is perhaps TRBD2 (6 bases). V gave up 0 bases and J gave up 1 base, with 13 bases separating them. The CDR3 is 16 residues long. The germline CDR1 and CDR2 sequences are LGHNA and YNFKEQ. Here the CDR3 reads CASSQEVGGTSYEQYF. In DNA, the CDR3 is TGTGCCAGCAGCCAAGAGGTAGGTGGGACTTCCTACGAGCAGTACTTC.

The CDR3, as DNA: TGTGCCAGCAGCTTACTTCGGGACACAGCCTATGGCTACACCTTC. It translates to CASSLLRDTAYGYTF. The rearrangement links TRBV7-9 to TRBJ1-2; a possible D gene is TRBD1 (6 bases). Trimming removed 2 bases at V and 4 bases at J, with 14 bases between. Germline CDR1 is SEHNR and CDR2 is FQNEAQ (reference sequence). This CDR3 is 15 amino acids long. Full variable domain (remainder filled in from reference TRBV7-9 and TRBJ1-2): DTGVSQNPRHKITKRGQNVTFRCDPISEHNRLYWYRQTLGQGPEFLTYFQNEAQLEKSRLLSDRFSAERPKGSFSTLEIQRTEQGDSAMYLCASSLLRDTAYGYTFGSGTRLTVV.

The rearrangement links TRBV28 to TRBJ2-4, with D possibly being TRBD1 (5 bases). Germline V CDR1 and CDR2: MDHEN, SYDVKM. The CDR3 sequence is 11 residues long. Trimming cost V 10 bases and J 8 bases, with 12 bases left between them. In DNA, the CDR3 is TGTGCCACCACAGGCGTCGACATTCAGTACTTC. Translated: CATTGVDIQYF. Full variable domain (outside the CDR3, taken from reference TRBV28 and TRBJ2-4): DVKVTQSSRYLVKRTGEKVFLECVQDMDHENMFWYRQDPGLGLRLIYFSYDVKMKEKGDIPEGYSVSREKKERFSLILESASTNQTSMYLCATTGVDIQYFGAGTRLSVL.

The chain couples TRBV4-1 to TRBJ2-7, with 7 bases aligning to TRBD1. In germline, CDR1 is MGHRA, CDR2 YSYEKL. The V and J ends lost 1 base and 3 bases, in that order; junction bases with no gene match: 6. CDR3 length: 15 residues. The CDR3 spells CASSQVEGQDYEQYF. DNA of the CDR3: TGCGCCAGCAGCCAAGTAGAAGGACAGGACTACGAGCAGTACTTC.

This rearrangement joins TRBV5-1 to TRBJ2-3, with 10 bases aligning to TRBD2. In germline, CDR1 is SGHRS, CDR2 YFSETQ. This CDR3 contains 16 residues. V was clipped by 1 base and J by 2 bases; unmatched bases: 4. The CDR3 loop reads CASSLRLAGDTDTQYF. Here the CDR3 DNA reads TGCGCCAGCAGCTTGAGGCTAGCGGGGGACACAGATACGCAGTATTTT.

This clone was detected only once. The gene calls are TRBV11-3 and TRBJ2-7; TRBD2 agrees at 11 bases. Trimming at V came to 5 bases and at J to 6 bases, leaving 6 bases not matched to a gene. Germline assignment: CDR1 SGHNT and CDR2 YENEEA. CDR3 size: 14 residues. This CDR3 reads CASSVTSGSPEQYF. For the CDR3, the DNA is TGTGCCAGCAGCGTTACTAGCGGGAGTCCCGAGCAGTACTTC.

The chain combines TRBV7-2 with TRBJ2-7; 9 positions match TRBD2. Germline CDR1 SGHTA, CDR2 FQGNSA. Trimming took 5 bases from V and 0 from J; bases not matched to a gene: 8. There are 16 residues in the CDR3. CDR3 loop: CASSRTAGGSSYEQYF. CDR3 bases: TGTGCCAGCAGCCGCACTGCGGGGGGGAGCTCCTACGAGCAGTACTTC.

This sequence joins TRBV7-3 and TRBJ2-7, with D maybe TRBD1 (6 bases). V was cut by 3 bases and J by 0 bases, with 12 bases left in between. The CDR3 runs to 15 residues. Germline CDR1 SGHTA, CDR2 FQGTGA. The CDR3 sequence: CASSLDSDSSYEQYF. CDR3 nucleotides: TGTGCCAGCAGCTTGGACAGCGATAGCTCCTACGAGCAGTACTTC.

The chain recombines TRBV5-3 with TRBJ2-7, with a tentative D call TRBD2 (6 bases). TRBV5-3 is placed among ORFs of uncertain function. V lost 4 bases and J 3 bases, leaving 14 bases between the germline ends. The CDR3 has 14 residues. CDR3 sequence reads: CARSPWGDFYEQYF. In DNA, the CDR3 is TGTGCCAGAAGCCCTTGGGGGGACTTCTACGAGCAGTACTTC.